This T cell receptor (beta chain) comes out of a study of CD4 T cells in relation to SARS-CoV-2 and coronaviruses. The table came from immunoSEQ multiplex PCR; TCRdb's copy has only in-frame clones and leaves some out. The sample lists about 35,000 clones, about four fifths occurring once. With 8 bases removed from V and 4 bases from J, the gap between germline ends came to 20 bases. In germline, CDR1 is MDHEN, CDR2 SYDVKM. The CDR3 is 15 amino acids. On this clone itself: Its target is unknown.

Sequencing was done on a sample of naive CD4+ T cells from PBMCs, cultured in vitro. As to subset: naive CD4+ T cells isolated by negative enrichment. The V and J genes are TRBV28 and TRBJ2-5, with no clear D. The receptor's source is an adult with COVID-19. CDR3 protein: CASLTPREVRETQYF. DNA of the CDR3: TGTGCCAGCCTCACCCCTCGTGAGGTACGAGAGACCCAGTACTTC.